This TCR beta chain was captured in a study of TIL therapy for anti-PD-1-resistant metastatic lung cancer. Study at large: Progressing patients received lymphodepletion, expanded TIL infusion and IL-2. General study results and limits: The cohort had more treatment-naive, never-smoker and oncogene-addicted patients than typical.

Worth noting for this clone: The antigen remains undetermined.

The immunoSEQ assay was v3. Survey-level samples got 2 million to 2.5 million read pairs; deep-level samples got roughly 4.5-6.5 million. The method was immunoSEQ multiplex PCR; TCRdb's version includes in-frame clones alone and lacks a portion of them. Counted here are roughly 46,000 clones, 86% occurring once; the ten biggest clones make up less than 6%. Time point: pre-treatment sample, taken before nivolumab and TIL therapy. Enrollment ran from October 2017 to early 2020. The receptor was derived from a person aged 25 to 80 with non-small cell lung cancer. Sequencing was performed on blood, taken at baseline.

This CDR3 is CASSPTSAGTGELFF. The DNA for the CDR3 is TGCGCCAGCAGCCCGACTAGCGCGGGCACCGGGGAGCTGTTTTTT. V is TRBV4-3 and J is TRBJ2-2; TRBD2 matches 8 bases. This CDR3 region has 15 residues. Germline V gene data show CDR1 as LGHNA and CDR2 as YSLEER. The ends lost 4 bases at V and 4 bases at J; junction bases unmatched: 5.